These T cell receptor beta chains were read from a single sample in a study of neoadjuvant nivolumab and ipilimumab in lung cancer. Repertoires were generated with immunoSEQ multiplex PCR, while TCRdb's copy carries only in-frame clones and drops some. The sample has around 7,500 clones; 75% to 90% are singletons. Sequenced material: tumor tissue, taken after neoadjuvant nivolumab, alone or with ipilimumab, at or shortly before surgery. These receptors all stem from an adult with non-small cell lung cancer. The CDR3 runs from the conserved cysteine through the conserved F or W. The order of the fields is clone size, J gene, D gene, V gene, CDR3 protein, CDR3 DNA. The D gene is left open where the match is weak. Clone size is not always given. Where it is, it says once, few, many or a class for expanded clones.

NA,TRBJ1-2,TRBD1,TRBV6-1,CASTLGTANYGYTF,TGTGCCAGCACTCTAGGGACAGCTAACTATGGCTACACCTTC
NA,TRBJ1-2,TRBD1,TRBV6-5,CASSVGQGLIFGYTF,TGTGCCAGCAGTGTGGGACAGGGACTAATCTTCGGCTACACCTTC
NA,TRBJ2-5,NA,TRBV11-1,CASSSGHGETQYF,TGTGCCAGCAGCTCAGGGCATGGGGAGACCCAGTACTTC
medium-sized,TRBJ1-2,NA,TRBV6-1,CASILGPTRGGYTF,TGTGCCAGCATCTTGGGGCCCACACGGGGCGGCTACACCTTC
NA,TRBJ2-3,TRBD2,TRBV9,CASSSSSGGQNTQYF,TGTGCCAGCAGCTCCTCTAGCGGGGGTCAGAATACGCAGTATTTT
once,TRBJ1-3,NA,TRBV29-1,CSVGGGNTIYF,TGCAGCGTTGGGGGAGGAAACACCATATATTTT
NA,TRBJ2-3,TRBD2,TRBV13,CASSLMGWGTTSDTQYF,TGTGCCAGCAGCTTAATGGGGTGGGGGACTACGTCAGATACGCAGTATTTT
NA,TRBJ2-3,TRBD2,TRBV2,CASSEEGSGGRDTQYF,TGTGCCAGCAGTGAGGAGGGTAGCGGGGGAAGAGATACGCAGTATTTT
NA,TRBJ2-7,NA,TRBV5-1,CASSLARDEQYF,TGCGCCAGCAGCTTAGCCAGGGACGAGCAGTACTTC
NA,TRBJ2-1,NA,TRBV9,CASSSSGGHHNEQFF,TGTGCCAGCAGCTCCTCGGGGGGCCATCACAATGAGCAGTTCTTC
NA,TRBJ1-1,TRBD1,TRBV6-5,CASSYRQGLNTEAFF,TGTGCCAGCAGTTATAGACAGGGGTTGAACACTGAAGCTTTCTTT
NA,TRBJ1-5,NA,TRBV7-9,CASSSIMEGGQPQHF,TGTGCCAGCAGCTCGATAATGGAGGGAGGTCAGCCCCAGCATTTT
NA,TRBJ1-2,NA,TRBV5-5,CASSLGTSSYGYTF,TGTGCCAGCAGCTTGGGCACGTCAAGCTATGGCTACACCTTC
NA,TRBJ2-7,NA,TRBV14,CASSLAPHYEQYF,TGTGCCAGCAGCCTAGCACCACACTACGAGCAGTACTTC
NA,TRBJ1-1,TRBD1,TRBV5-1,CASSRQGADTEAFF,TGCGCCAGCAGCCGACAGGGGGCGGACACTGAAGCTTTCTTT
NA,TRBJ2-1,TRBD2,TRBV2,CATSSGDSYNEQFF,TGTGCCACCTCTAGCGGGGACTCCTACAATGAGCAGTTCTTC
once,TRBJ1-2,NA,TRBV4-2,CASSQETAGTYGYTF,TGTGCCAGCAGCCAAGAAACGGCGGGGACCTATGGCTACACCTTC
NA,TRBJ2-7,NA,TRBV5-1,CASSASSYEQYF,TGCGCCAGCAGCGCCAGCTCCTACGAGCAGTACTTC
NA,TRBJ2-3,NA,TRBV20-1,CSASKSLVQYF,TGCAGTGCTAGTAAATCCCTGGTGCAGTATTTT
NA,TRBJ1-1,NA,TRBV6-5,CASRHASGGTEAFF,TGTGCCAGCAGACACGCCTCGGGAGGCACTGAAGCTTTCTTT
NA,TRBJ1-1,NA,TRBV29-1,CSVEGVAGSYTEAFF,TGCAGCGTTGAAGGAGTGGCAGGGTCCTACACTGAAGCTTTCTTT
NA,TRBJ1-5,TRBD1,TRBV7-2,CASSSRQGASNQPQHF,TGTGCCAGCAGCTCCCGACAGGGGGCGAGCAATCAGCCCCAGCATTTT
NA,TRBJ2-1,NA,TRBV6-5,CASAGFAQAYEQFF,TGTGCCAGCGCAGGTTTCGCACAAGCTTATGAGCAGTTCTTC
NA,TRBJ1-5,NA,TRBV5-3,CARSRTGNSNQPQHF,TGTGCCAGAAGCCGCACAGGGAACAGCAATCAGCCCCAGCATTTT
NA,TRBJ1-2,TRBD1,TRBV6-1,CASGNTGGRRNGYTF,TGTGCCAGCGGAAACACAGGGGGTCGTCGGAATGGCTACACCTTC
NA,TRBJ2-7,TRBD1,TRBV7-9,CASSPRDRPRDEQYF,TGTGCCAGCAGCCCTCGGGACAGGCCTAGGGACGAGCAGTACTTC
few,TRBJ1-2,TRBD1,TRBV15,CATSKGQGGGYGYTF,TGTGCCACCAGCAAGGGACAGGGCGGGGGCTATGGCTACACCTTC
NA,TRBJ2-7,NA,TRBV15,CATSTGRTATYEQYF,TGTGCCACCAGCACCGGACGGACAGCTACCTACGAGCAGTACTTC
NA,TRBJ1-4,NA,TRBV27,CASSRRQTTNEKLFF,TGTGCCAGCAGCCGTAGACAGACAACTAATGAAAAACTGTTTTTT
NA,TRBJ2-2,TRBD2,TRBV27,CASKGRGDTGELFF,TGTGCCAGTAAAGGGCGGGGGGACACCGGGGAGCTGTTTTTT
NA,TRBJ1-5,NA,TRBV5-4,CASSLDAGDQPQHF,TGTGCCAGCAGCTTGGACGCCGGGGATCAGCCCCAGCATTTT
NA,TRBJ1-4,NA,TRBV7-2,CASSPDSFNEKLFF,TGTGCCAGCAGCCCGGACAGCTTTAATGAAAAACTGTTTTTT
large,TRBJ2-5,TRBD1,TRBV10-3,CATNRDREETQYF,TGTGCCACCAACCGGGACAGGGAAGAGACCCAGTACTTC
NA,TRBJ2-2,NA,TRBV14,CASSLAGTNTGELFF,TGTGCCAGCAGCCTAGCAGGGACGAACACCGGGGAGCTGTTTTTT
NA,TRBJ1-2,NA,TRBV5-1,CASSLGDFNYGYTF,TGCGCCAGCAGCTTGGGGGACTTCAACTATGGCTACACCTTC
NA,TRBJ1-5,TRBD1,TRBV6-6,CASSPRDRRNQPQHF,TGTGCCAGCAGTCCCCGGGACAGGAGGAATCAGCCCCAGCATTTT
NA,TRBJ2-7,TRBD1,TRBV15,CATSRADREDEQYF,TGTGCCACCAGCAGAGCGGACAGGGAGGACGAGCAGTACTTC
once,TRBJ2-3,NA,TRBV5-4,CASSLRQDERTQYF,TGTGCCAGCAGCCTACGACAGGACGAGAGGACGCAGTATTTT
NA,TRBJ1-6,TRBD1,TRBV5-1,CASSLKGQGGSPLHF,TGCGCCAGCAGCTTGAAAGGACAGGGAGGCTCACCCCTCCACTTT
NA,TRBJ1-2,NA,TRBV29-1,CSGTSNYGYTF,TGCAGCGGTACATCTAACTATGGCTACACCTTC
NA,TRBJ2-5,NA,TRBV2,CASLLVFVGVEETQYF,TGTGCCAGTCTTCTCGTCTTTGTAGGAGTCGAGGAGACCCAGTACTTC
NA,TRBJ2-2,NA,TRBV5-1,CASSPTGWGTGELFF,TGCGCCAGCAGCCCCACAGGGTGGGGCACCGGGGAGCTGTTTTTT
NA,TRBJ1-1,NA,TRBV29-1,CSVVGTEAFF,TGCAGCGTTGTTGGCACTGAAGCTTTCTTT
NA,TRBJ1-1,NA,TRBV5-4,CASSTGHRGNRAFF,TGTGCCAGCAGCACGGGACACCGGGGTAATAGGGCTTTCTTT
NA,TRBJ1-1,NA,TRBV5-1,CASSLDRTNMNTEAFF,TGCGCCAGCAGCTTGGACAGAACTAACATGAACACTGAAGCTTTCTTT
NA,TRBJ1-1,NA,TRBV6-1,CASSEGNRGTEAFF,TGTGCCAGCAGTGAAGGAAATAGGGGCACTGAAGCTTTCTTT